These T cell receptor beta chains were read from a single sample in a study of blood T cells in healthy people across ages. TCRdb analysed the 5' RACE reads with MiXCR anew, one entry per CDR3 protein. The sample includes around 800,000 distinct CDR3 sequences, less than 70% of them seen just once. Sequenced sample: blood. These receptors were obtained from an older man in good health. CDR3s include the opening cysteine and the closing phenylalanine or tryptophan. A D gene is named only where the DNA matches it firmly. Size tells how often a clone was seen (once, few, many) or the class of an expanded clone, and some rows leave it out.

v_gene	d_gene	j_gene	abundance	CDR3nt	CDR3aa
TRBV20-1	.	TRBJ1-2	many	TGCAGTGCTAGACCCCAAGGGTATGGCTACACCTTC	CSARPQGYGYTF
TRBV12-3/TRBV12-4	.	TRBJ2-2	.	TGTGCCAGCAGTTTCGCAGGGAGCACCGGGGAGCTGTTTTTT	CASSFAGSTGELFF
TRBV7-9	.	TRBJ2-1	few	TGTGCCAGCAGCTCACGGGAACTATACAATGAGCAGTTCTTC	CASSSRELYNEQFF
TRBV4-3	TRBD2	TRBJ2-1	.	TGCGCCAGCAGCCAAGCTAGCGGGAGTGTCGATGAGCAGTTCTTC	CASSQASGSVDEQFF
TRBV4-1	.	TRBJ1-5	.	TGCGCCAGCAGCCAAGACAACGATTATAGCAATCAGCCCCAGCATTTT	CASSQDNDYSNQPQHF
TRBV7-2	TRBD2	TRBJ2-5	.	TGCGCCAGCAGCTTAAGCGGGAGGGGGGGGACCCAGTACTTC	CASSLSGRGGTQYF
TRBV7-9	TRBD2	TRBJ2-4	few	TGTGCCAGCAGCTTAACTAGCGGGAGGGCTCTTAAGTTTGAGGAGCAGTACTTC	CASSLTSGRALKFEEQYF
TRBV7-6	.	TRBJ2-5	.	TGTGCCAGCAGCCAGAAACAGGGTCTGCCGCAAGAGACCCAGTACTTC	CASSQKQGLPQETQYF
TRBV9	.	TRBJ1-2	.	TGTGCCAGCAGCCGGGACATTACCTATGGCTACACCTTC	CASSRDITYGYTF
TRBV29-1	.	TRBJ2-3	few	TGCAGCGTTGAAGCCGACCGGCGCCCAGATACGCAGTATTTT	CSVEADRRPDTQYF
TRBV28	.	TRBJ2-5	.	TGTGCCAGCACCCTAGGCGGGGCCCAAGAGACCCAGTACTTC	CASTLGGAQETQYF
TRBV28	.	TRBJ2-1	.	TGTGCCAGCAGCCTCTTTGGCGCGCGACACTACAATGAGCAGTTCTTC	CASSLFGARHYNEQFF
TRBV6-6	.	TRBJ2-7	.	TGTGCCAGCAGTTTCACTACGGGGACCTACGAGCAGTACTTC	CASSFTTGTYEQYF
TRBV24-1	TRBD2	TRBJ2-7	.	TGTGCCACCAGTGACCCGGGACTAGCGGGAGGTCTCGAGCAGTACTTC	CATSDPGLAGGLEQYF
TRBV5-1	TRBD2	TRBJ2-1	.	TGCGCCAGCAACCAACCGGGACTAACCAATGAGCAGTTCTTC	CASNQPGLTNEQFF
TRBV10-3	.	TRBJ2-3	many	TGTGCCATCAGGCAGGAGGGTACGCAGTATTTT	CAIRQEGTQYF
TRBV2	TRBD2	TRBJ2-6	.	TGTGCCAGCAGGCGACTAGCGTCTGGGGCCAACGTCCTGACTTTC	CASRRLASGANVLTF
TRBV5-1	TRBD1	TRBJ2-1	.	TGCGCCAGCAGCTTGGGGGGACAGGGGCTGGTGGGCAATGAGCAGTTCTTC	CASSLGGQGLVGNEQFF
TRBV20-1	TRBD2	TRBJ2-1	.	TGCAGTGCTAGAGCGGCTAGCGGGAGTAATGAGCAGTTCTTC	CSARAASGSNEQFF
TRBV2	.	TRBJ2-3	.	TGTGCCAGCAGTGAGCTTGGTCAGGAGAAAGACAGATACGCGTATTTT	CASSELGQEKDRYAYF
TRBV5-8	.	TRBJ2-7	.	TGTGCCAGCAGCTTGGTAGTTCTCTACGAGCAGTACTTC	CASSLVVLYEQYF
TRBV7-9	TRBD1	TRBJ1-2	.	TGTGCCAGCAGCCGACAGGGTGGGATTAACTATGGCTACACCTTC	CASSRQGGINYGYTF
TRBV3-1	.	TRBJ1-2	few	TGTGCCAGCAGCATCCATGGGGCGAACTATGGCTACACCTTC	CASSIHGANYGYTF
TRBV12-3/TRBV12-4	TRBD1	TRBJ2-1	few	TGTGCCAGCAGGGGGGACAGGTCCTCCTACAATGAGCAGTTCTTC	CASRGDRSSYNEQFF
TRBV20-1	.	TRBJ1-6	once	TGCAGTGCCTTCCCGCCAAGCTCCTATAATTCACCCCTCCACTTT	CSAFPPSSYNSPLHF
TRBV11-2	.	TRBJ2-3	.	TGTGCCAGCAGCTCTAACCTAGCGCTCAATGGGGATACGCAGTATTTT	CASSSNLALNGDTQYF
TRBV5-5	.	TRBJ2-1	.	TGTGCCAGCAGCCCCACCAAGCGCACTACCTACAATGAGCAGTTCTTC	CASSPTKRTTYNEQFF
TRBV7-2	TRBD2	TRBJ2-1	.	TGTGCCAGCAGCTTAGAGAGTAGCGGGAGAGGGAATGAGCAGTTCTTC	CASSLESSGRGNEQFF
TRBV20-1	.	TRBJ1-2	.	TGCAGTGCTAGGGGGGGGCAGACACCCTTAAACTATGGCTACACCTTC	CSARGGQTPLNYGYTF
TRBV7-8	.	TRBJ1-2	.	TGTGCCAGCAGCCAGGGAGTGGGCGGAACATATGGCTACACCTTC	CASSQGVGGTYGYTF
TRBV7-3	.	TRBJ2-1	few	TGTGCCAGCAGCTTACAAACCTCCGGGACTGATGAGCAGTTCTTC	CASSLQTSGTDEQFF
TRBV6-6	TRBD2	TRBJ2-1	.	TGTGCCAGCAGTTACTCGCCGGCTAGCGGATACAATGAGCAGTTCTTC	CASSYSPASGYNEQFF
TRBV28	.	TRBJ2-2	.	TGTGCCAGCGCCGGGATCGGGAAGAACACCGGGGAGCTGTTTTTT	CASAGIGKNTGELFF
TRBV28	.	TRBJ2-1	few	TGTGCCAGCAGTTACCTATACAATGAGCAGTTCTTC	CASSYLYNEQFF
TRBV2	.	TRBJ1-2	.	TGTGCCAGCAGTGACAGGCAGGACTATGGCTACACCTTC	CASSDRQDYGYTF
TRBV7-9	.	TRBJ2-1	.	TGTGCCAGCAGCTACTTCCTAGCTAACCCCTACAATGAGCAGTTCTTC	CASSYFLANPYNEQFF
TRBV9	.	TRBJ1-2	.	TGTGCCAGCAGCGGCGGGAAGGACTATGGCTACACCTTC	CASSGGKDYGYTF
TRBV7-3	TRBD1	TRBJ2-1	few	TGTGCCAGCAGCTCCCCCGGACAGGGGTCCTACAATGAGCAGTTCTTC	CASSSPGQGSYNEQFF
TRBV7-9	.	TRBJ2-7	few	TGTGCCAGCAGTTTATCGGACTACGAGCAGTACTTC	CASSLSDYEQYF
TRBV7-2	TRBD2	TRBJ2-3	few	TGTGCCAGCAGCTTAGCGGGGGATGCGGGAGGGCCGATAGATACGCAGTATTTT	CASSLAGDAGGPIDTQYF
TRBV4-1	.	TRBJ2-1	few	TGCGCCAGCAGCCAAGTGGCGTCCATCTCCTACAATGAGCAGTTCTTC	CASSQVASISYNEQFF
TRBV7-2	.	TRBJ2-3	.	TGTGCCGGCAGCTCGAAACGGAGCACAGATACGCAGTATTTT	CAGSSKRSTDTQYF
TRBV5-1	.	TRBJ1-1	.	TGCGCCAGCAGCTTTTACGGCAGATCTAAAATGGGGACTGAAGCTTTCTTT	CASSFYGRSKMGTEAFF
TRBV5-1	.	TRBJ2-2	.	TGCGCCAGCAGCTTGGGACAGGTTAACACCGGGGAGCTGTTTTTT	CASSLGQVNTGELFF
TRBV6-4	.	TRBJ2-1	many	TGTGCCAGCTTCAGGGGAGGGAGCTCCTACAATGAGCAGTTCTTC	CASFRGGSSYNEQFF
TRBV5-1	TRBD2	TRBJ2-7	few	TGCGCCAGCAGCTTGGAGCTAGCGGGATCCGAGCAGTACTTC	CASSLELAGSEQYF
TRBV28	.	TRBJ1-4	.	TGTGCCAGCAGCTCACCAGGTGAAAAACTGTTTTTT	CASSSPGEKLFF
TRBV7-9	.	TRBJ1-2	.	TGTGCCAGCAGCTTCAGGGGAGACTATGGCTACACCTTC	CASSFRGDYGYTF